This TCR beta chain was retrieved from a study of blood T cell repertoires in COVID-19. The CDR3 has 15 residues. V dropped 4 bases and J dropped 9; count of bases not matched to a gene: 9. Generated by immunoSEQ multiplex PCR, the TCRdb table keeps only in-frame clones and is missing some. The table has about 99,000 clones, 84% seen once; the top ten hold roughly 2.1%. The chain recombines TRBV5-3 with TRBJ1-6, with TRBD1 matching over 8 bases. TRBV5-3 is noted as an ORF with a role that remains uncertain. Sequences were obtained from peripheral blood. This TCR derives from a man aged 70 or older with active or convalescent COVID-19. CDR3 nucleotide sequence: TGTGCCAGAAGCGGCCAGGACAGGGAGGCTTCACCCCTCCACTTT. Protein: CARSGQDREASPLHF.